Presented here are 25 T cell receptor beta chains from one specimen sequenced in a study of tumor-infiltrating lymphocytes in localized non-small cell lung cancer (dated by TCRdb to about 2021). Library preparation employed the immunoSEQ multiplex PCR assay. This immuneACCESS table, as held by TCRdb, lists in-frame sequences with V and J called but not all clones. Of the missing ones, under half trace to an unresolved V gene in checked studies; the others have no known cause. This sample gives about 15,000 clones in total; 65% to 80% of them show up just once. About 6% of the sample comes from the top ten. The sample comprised lung tumor tissue. The receptors here all came from a human donor with non-small cell lung cancer.

V gene TRBV9 combines with J gene TRBJ2-3; 9 bases are shared with TRBD2. From germline, CDR1 is SGDLS and CDR2 YYNGEE. The CDR3 is 18 amino acids. V was clipped by 7 bases and J by 3 bases; unmatched bases: 18. Written as DNA, the CDR3 is TGTGCCAGCGGGCGGGGGCTAGCGGGACCCAGCACGACAGATACGCAGTATTTT. It specifies CASGRGLAGPSTTDTQYF.

This chain joins TRBV4-1 and TRBJ2-2; TRBD2 matches at 14 bases. Trimming cost V 1 base and J 5 bases; bases outside gene matches: 3. The V gene's germline CDR1 is MGHRA and CDR2 YSYEKL. This CDR3 region has 17 residues. The CDR3: CASSQGRLAGGTGELFF. The CDR3 DNA sequence: TGCGCCAGCAGCCAAGGGAGACTAGCGGGAGGGACCGGGGAGCTGTTTTTT.

This clone was observed a single time. This chain joins TRBV6-5 and TRBJ2-1, with 9 bases identical to TRBD1. V shed 0 bases and J 2 bases; nucleotides not matched to a gene: 2. Germline lookup yields CDR1 MNHEY and CDR2 SVGAGI. CDR3 length: 16 residues. CDR3 sequence: CASSYSDRGPYNEQFF. CDR3 nucleotide sequence: TGTGCCAGCAGTTACTCGGACAGGGGACCCTACAATGAGCAGTTCTTC.

The chain carries TRBV6-1 and TRBJ2-7; 12 nucleotides align to TRBD2. The CDR3 extends over 15 amino acids. Trimming cost V 4 bases and J 3 bases; bases outside gene matches: 4. CDR1 and CDR2 (germline): MNHNS, SASEGT. In nucleotides, the CDR3 is TGTGCCAGCAGTGCCAGGACTAGCGGGATCTACGAGCAGTACTTC. Its protein product is CASSARTSGIYEQYF.

V usage is TRBV7-3 and J usage is TRBJ2-1, with 7 bases fitting TRBD2. CDR1 is SGHTA, CDR2 FQGTGA, per germline. The CDR3 loop spans 15 amino acids. After removal of 3 bases from V and 2 bases from J, the junction contained 4 bases not matched to a gene. The CDR3 sequence: CASSLTSFPYNEQFF. CDR3 DNA: TGTGCCAGCAGCTTGACTAGCTTCCCCTACAATGAGCAGTTCTTC.

This chain connects TRBV9 to TRBJ1-4, with TRBD1 matching 11 bases. V was pared by 0 bases and J by 2 bases, with 3 bases of the junction left unmatched. Looked up from germline, CDR1 is SGDLS and CDR2 is YYNGEE. The CDR3 length is 17 residues. CDR3 residues: CASSVVDRGHTNEKLFF. As DNA, the CDR3 is TGTGCCAGCAGCGTAGTGGACAGGGGGCATACTAATGAAAAACTGTTTTTT. Drawing the rest from reference TRBV9 and TRBJ1-4, the complete variable domain is DSGVTQTPKHLITATGQRVTLRCSPRSGDLSVYWYQQSLDQGLQFLIQYYNGEERAKGNILERFSAQQFPDLHSELNLSSLELGDSALYFCASSVVDRGHTNEKLFFGSGTQLSVL.

The chain joins TRBV29-1 to TRBJ1-2, with a tentative D call TRBD1 (5 bases). Per the germline V gene, CDR1 is SQVTM and CDR2 is ANQGSEA. The CDR3 spans 12 residues. V gave up 3 bases and J gave up 7 bases, with 12 bases separating them. In DNA form, the CDR3 reads TGCAGCGTTGACTACGGGGCGGGTGGCTACACCTTC. It yields the protein CSVDYGAGGYTF.

The chain is built from TRBV19 and TRBJ2-5, with TRBD1 matching 9 bases. The CDR3 runs 16 residues. The germline V gene encodes CDR1 LNHDA and CDR2 SQIVND (reference sequence). Trimming removed 4 bases from V and 6 bases from J; junction bases left unmatched: 12. CDR3 loop: CASSTAIQGAWKTQYF. The CDR3, as DNA: TGTGCCAGTAGTACCGCCATACAGGGGGCATGGAAGACCCAGTACTTC.

This rearrangement joins TRBV13 to TRBJ2-7; 8 bases line up with TRBD1. Per germline, CDR1 PRHDT and CDR2 FYEKMQ (reference sequence). CDR3 length: 14 residues. The junction had 6 bases not matched to a gene; V was cut back by 5 bases and J by 3 bases. CDR3 nucleotide sequence: TGTGCCAGCAGCACGGGACAGGTGAGCTACGAGCAGTACTTC. This translates into CASSTGQVSYEQYF.

The chain links TRBV11-2 to TRBJ2-4; D remains ambiguous. Germline loops: CDR1 SGHAT, CDR2 FQNNGV. V shed 5 bases and J shed 1 base, with 12 bases lying between them. This CDR3 contains 15 residues. CDR3 bases: TGTGCCAGCAGCCTCGCCCCGTGGGCCAAAAACATTCAGTACTTC. This translates into CASSLAPWAKNIQYF.

V is TRBV29-1 and J is TRBJ1-4; D unresolved. Trimming shortened V by 4 bases and J by 8 bases, and 8 bases separated the two germline ends. Germline V CDR1 and CDR2: SQVTM, ANQGSEA. This CDR3 is 11 amino acids long. The CDR3 sequence: CSVGGGEKLFF. Written as DNA, the CDR3 is TGCAGCGTTGGGGGAGGGGAAAAACTGTTTTTT. The full variable domain, completed using reference TRBV29-1 and TRBJ1-4, is SAVISQKPSRDICQRGTSLTIQCQVDSQVTMMFWYRQQPGQSLTLIATANQGSEATYESGFVIDKFPISRPNLTFSTLTVSNMSPEDSSIYLCSVGGGEKLFFGSGTQLSVL.

The chain links TRBV27 to TRBJ2-2, with 8 positions matching TRBD2. Per germline, CDR1 MNHEY and CDR2 SMNVEV (reference sequence). This CDR3 has 15 amino acids. V shed 6 bases, J shed 7 bases, and the junction held 10 bases outside the gene matches. The CDR3 nucleotides read TGTGCCAGCAGCCCCTATGCGGGGGGTTACGGGGAGCTGTTTTTT. Translating it yields CASSPYAGGYGELFF.

J is TRBJ1-2 and V is TRBV29-1; D is undetermined. V lost 3 bases and J 4 bases, leaving 12 bases between the germline ends. Germline CDR1 reads SQVTM; CDR2 reads ANQGSEA. The CDR3 covers 13 residues. CDR3 bases: TGCAGCGTTGATTCTGGACCCCGCTATGGCTACACCTTC. Translation gives CSVDSGPRYGYTF. The full variable domain, rest sourced from reference TRBV29-1 and TRBJ1-2, is SAVISQKPSRDICQRGTSLTIQCQVDSQVTMMFWYRQQPGQSLTLIATANQGSEATYESGFVIDKFPISRPNLTFSTLTVSNMSPEDSSIYLCSVDSGPRYGYTFGSGTRLTVV.

The rearrangement uses TRBV5-4 and TRBJ2-2, with D unclear. V gave up 0 bases and J gave up 0 bases, with 12 bases separating them. Germline V gene data show CDR1 as SGHNT and CDR2 as YYREEE (reference sequence). The CDR3 runs 17 residues. CDR3 bases: TGTGCCAGCAGCTTGGAAAGCAGTGGCCCGAACACCGGGGAGCTGTTTTTT. Residues: CASSLESSGPNTGELFF. The full variable domain, with the rest looked up from reference TRBV5-4 and TRBJ2-2, is ETGVTQSPTHLIKTRGQQVTLRCSSQSGHNTVSWYQQALGQGPQFIFQYYREEENGRGNFPPRFSGLQFPNYSSELNVNALELDDSALYLCASSLESSGPNTGELFFGEGSRLTVL.

The chain uses TRBV4-1 and TRBJ2-4; D is possibly TRBD1 (6 bases). The CDR3 covers 14 residues. V gave up 5 bases and J gave up 4 bases, with 12 bases separating them. Germline V gives CDR1 MGHRA, CDR2 YSYEKL. CDR3 nucleotides: TGCGCCAGCAGCAACCGACAGGCGAAAAACATTCAGTACTTC. It specifies CASSNRQAKNIQYF.

This chain uses TRBV30 with TRBJ2-1; possible D gene TRBD2, 6 bases. Trimming took 2 bases from V and 10 from J, leaving 18 bases between them. The CDR3 is 14 residues long. Germline V gives CDR1 GTSNPN, CDR2 SVGIG (reference sequence). The CDR3 coding sequence is TGTGCCTGGAGTAAGGGCGGCACTGCGGGGGAGCAGTTCTTC. Translation gives CAWSKGGTAGEQFF.

The chain carries TRBV2 and TRBJ2-7; TRBD1 aligns across 9 bases. This CDR3 has 15 residues. Per germline, CDR1 SNHLY and CDR2 FYNNEI. Losses at the gene ends were 0 bases for V and 7 bases for J; bases not matched to a gene: 7. CDR3 sequence (DNA): TGTGCCAGCAGTGAAGCGGCGGACAGGGGAAGGGAGCAGTACTTC. This encodes CASSEAADRGREQYF.

This clone occurred a few times. The V gene is TRBV18, the J gene TRBJ2-1; 11 bases match TRBD1. This CDR3 contains 15 residues. The germline V gene has CDR1 KGHSH and CDR2 LQKENI. V lost 2 bases to trimming and J lost 5 bases; unmatched junction nucleotides: 2. The CDR3 sequence is CASSPGTGGHNEQFF. DNA for the CDR3: TGTGCCAGCTCACCAGGGACAGGGGGTCACAATGAGCAGTTCTTC.

The rearrangement uses TRBV12-5 and TRBJ1-5; D gene ambiguous. Between the trimmed V and J ends, which lost 7 bases and 7 bases, there was a span of 11 bases. CDR3 size: 12 residues. Per the germline V gene, CDR1 is LGHNT and CDR2 is FRNRAP. Here the CDR3 reads CASAHPGQPQHF. In nucleotides, the CDR3 is TGTGCTAGTGCTCATCCGGGGCAGCCCCAGCATTTT.

This clone is medium-sized in the sample. This chain's CDR3 is CASKRVGDGYTF. DNA of the CDR3: TGTGCCAGCAAACGGGTAGGGGACGGCTACACCTTC. The rearrangement joins TRBV28 to TRBJ1-2, with a weak D call TRBD1 (5 bases). Per germline, CDR1 MDHEN and CDR2 SYDVKM. This CDR3 is 12 amino acids long. The ends were cut back, 7 bases at V and 8 bases at J, with 14 bases in the middle.

About this clone: A junction boundary mismatches the germline segment, possibly from a read error. The V and J genes are TRBV7-7 and TRBJ2-5; 14 bases are a match to TRBD2. The germline V gene encodes CDR1 SSHAT and CDR2 FNYEAQ (reference sequence). CDR3 length: 15 amino acids. As DNA, the CDR3 is TGTGCTAGCAGCTTGGGACTAGCGGGAGAAGAGACCCAGTACTTC. Amino acid sequence: CASSLGLAGEETQYF. Full variable domain (outside the CDR3, taken from reference TRBV7-7 and TRBJ2-5): GAGVSQSPRYKVTKRGQDVTLRCDPISSHATLYWYQQALGQGPEFLTYFNYEAQPDKSGLPSDRFSAERPEGSISTLTIQRTEQRDSAMYRCASSLGLAGEETQYFGPGTRLLVL.

The chain links TRBV29-1 to TRBJ2-1, with TRBD1 identical over 9 bases. This CDR3 has 13 amino acids. The germline V gene has CDR1 SQVTM and CDR2 ANQGSEA. With V trimmed by 4 bases and J by 4 bases, 2 bases remained unmatched. The CDR3 here is CSVGQGGYNEQFF. In nucleotides, the CDR3 is TGCAGCGTTGGACAGGGGGGATACAATGAGCAGTTCTTC.

This clone showed up just once. The rearrangement uses TRBV2 and TRBJ2-2, with D possibly being TRBD1 (8 bases). Trimming removed 5 bases at V and 5 bases at J, with 12 bases between. Germline loops: CDR1 SNHLY, CDR2 FYNNEI. The CDR3 is 14 residues long. CDR3 coding DNA: TGTGCCAGCAGTACAGGGGGGGGAACCGGGGAGCTGTTTTTT. It encodes CASSTGGGTGELFF.

The chain uses TRBV5-6 and TRBJ2-3, with TRBD2 matching 7 bases. This CDR3 contains 16 residues. Germline values: CDR1 SGHDT, CDR2 YYEEEE. V lost 4 bases to trimming and J lost 2 bases; unmatched junction nucleotides: 10. Here the CDR3 DNA reads TGTGCCAGCAGCCAGAAGCGGGAACGCTTCACAGATACGCAGTATTTT. Protein sequence: CASSQKRERFTDTQYF.

The chain employs TRBV11-2 and TRBJ1-2; possibly TRBD1 for D (6 bases). The V end lost 2 bases, the J end lost 8 bases, and 12 bases lay between the germline ends. CDR1 is SGHAT, CDR2 FQNNGV, per germline. The CDR3 totals 13 residues. CDR3 nucleotide sequence: TGTGCCAGCAGCTTATCAGGGGTAGAGGGCTACACCTTC. This gives the protein CASSLSGVEGYTF.